A selection of T cell receptor beta chains follows, all from one sample in a study of blood T cells in healthy people across ages. TCRdb used MiXCR to reprocess the 5' RACE reads, holding one entry per CDR3 protein. The data hold approximately 800,000 distinct CDR3 sequences, with about 62% observed a single time. Sequenced: blood. These receptors all stem from a man aged 25 to 40 in good health. Both conserved end residues are part of each CDR3. Fields, in order: clone size, V gene, J gene, CDR3 length, D gene, CDR3 DNA, CDR3 protein. The D gene is left open where the match is weak. Part of the rows lack a size; the others show once, few, many or a class for expanded clones.

size: -
V: TRBV29-1
J: TRBJ2-7
length: 11
D: -
DNA: TGCAGCCTTACTAAAGATGATGAGCAGTACTTC
CDR3: CSLTKDDEQYF

size: -
V: TRBV6-5
J: TRBJ2-3
length: 15
D: TRBD1
DNA: TGTGCCAGCTCCCCACCGGGACAGACGCCTCAAGGGCAGTATTTT
CDR3: CASSPPGQTPQGQYF

size: few
V: TRBV27
J: TRBJ2-7
length: 13
D: -
DNA: TGTGCCAGCAGTCCTCCGGCAAGCCACGAGCAGTACTTC
CDR3: CASSPPASHEQYF

size: -
V: TRBV9
J: TRBJ1-5
length: 15
D: -
DNA: TGTGCCAGCAGCGGCAATGGACAGCTTAATCAGCCCCAGCATTTT
CDR3: CASSGNGQLNQPQHF

size: -
V: TRBV7-3
J: TRBJ2-7
length: 14
D: -
DNA: TGTGCCAGCAGCTTTGGGGCGCATCCCTACGAGCAGTACTTC
CDR3: CASSFGAHPYEQYF

size: -
V: TRBV29-1
J: TRBJ2-3
length: 12
D: -
DNA: TGCAGCGTTGATTTAGGGGGAGATACGCAGTATTTT
CDR3: CSVDLGGDTQYF

size: once
V: TRBV9
J: TRBJ2-1
length: 19
D: TRBD2
DNA: TGTGCCAGCAGCGTGGGCCCCGGGACTAGCGGGGGGGCGGTCGATGAGCAGTTCTTC
CDR3: CASSVGPGTSGGAVDEQFF

size: once
V: TRBV7-3
J: TRBJ1-4
length: 13
D: -
DNA: TGTGCCAGCAGCCCCGCCCGGGATGAAAAACTGTTTTTT
CDR3: CASSPARDEKLFF

size: -
V: TRBV4-2
J: TRBJ2-5
length: 15
D: TRBD1
DNA: TGTGCCAGCAGCCAACTCGGACAGGGGTACGAGACCCAGTACTTC
CDR3: CASSQLGQGYETQYF

size: -
V: TRBV20-1
J: TRBJ1-1
length: 14
D: -
DNA: TGCAGTGGGAGCGGCCTGACAGCGAACACTGAAGCTTTCTTT
CDR3: CSGSGLTANTEAFF

size: -
V: TRBV20-1
J: TRBJ2-1
length: 12
D: -
DNA: TGCAGTGCTAGAGACCCAGGGGATGAGCAGTTCTTC
CDR3: CSARDPGDEQFF

size: -
V: TRBV7-2
J: TRBJ2-5
length: 19
D: -
DNA: TGTGCCAGCAGCCTTAGCGGGACTTGGGTGGGGCAGGGGGAAGAGACCCAGTACTTC
CDR3: CASSLSGTWVGQGEETQYF